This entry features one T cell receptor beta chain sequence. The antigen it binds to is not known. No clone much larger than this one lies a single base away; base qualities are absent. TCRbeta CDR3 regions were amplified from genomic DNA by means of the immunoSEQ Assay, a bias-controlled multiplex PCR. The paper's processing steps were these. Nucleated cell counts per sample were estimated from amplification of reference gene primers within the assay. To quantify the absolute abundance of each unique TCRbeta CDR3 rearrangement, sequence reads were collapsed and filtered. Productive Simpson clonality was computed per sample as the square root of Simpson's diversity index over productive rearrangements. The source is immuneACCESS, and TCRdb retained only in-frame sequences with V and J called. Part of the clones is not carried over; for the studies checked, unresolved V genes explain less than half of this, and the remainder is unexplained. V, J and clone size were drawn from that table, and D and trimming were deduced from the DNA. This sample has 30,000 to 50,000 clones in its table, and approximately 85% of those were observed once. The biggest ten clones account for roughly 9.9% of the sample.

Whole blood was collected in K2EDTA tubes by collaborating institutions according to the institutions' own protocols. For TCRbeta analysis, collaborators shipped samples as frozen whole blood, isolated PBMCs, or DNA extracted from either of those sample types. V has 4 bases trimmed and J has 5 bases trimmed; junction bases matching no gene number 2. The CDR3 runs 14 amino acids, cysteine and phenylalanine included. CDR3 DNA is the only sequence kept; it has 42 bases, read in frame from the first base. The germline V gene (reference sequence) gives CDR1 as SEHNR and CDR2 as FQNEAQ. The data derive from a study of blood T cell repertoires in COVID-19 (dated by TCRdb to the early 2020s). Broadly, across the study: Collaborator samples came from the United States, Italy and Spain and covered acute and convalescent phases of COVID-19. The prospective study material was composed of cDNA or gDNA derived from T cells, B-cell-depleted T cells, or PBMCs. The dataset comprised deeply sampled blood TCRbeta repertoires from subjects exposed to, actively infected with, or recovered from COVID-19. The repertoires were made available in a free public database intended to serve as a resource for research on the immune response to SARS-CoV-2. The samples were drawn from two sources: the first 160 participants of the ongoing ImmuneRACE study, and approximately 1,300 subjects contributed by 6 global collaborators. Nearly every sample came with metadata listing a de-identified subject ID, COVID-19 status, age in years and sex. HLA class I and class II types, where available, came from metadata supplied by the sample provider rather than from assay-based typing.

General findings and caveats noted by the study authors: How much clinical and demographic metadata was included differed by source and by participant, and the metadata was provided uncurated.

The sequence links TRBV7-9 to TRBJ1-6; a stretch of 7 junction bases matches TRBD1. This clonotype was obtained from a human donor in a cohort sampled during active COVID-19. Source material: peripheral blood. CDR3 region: CASSSGTDNSPLHF. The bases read TGTGCCAGCAGCTCCGGGACAGATAATTCACCCCTCCACTTT.